This TCR beta chain was sequenced during a study of cytomegalovirus exposure and HLA in healthy donors. General study findings and limits: Many donors shared some public TCRs, even though most TCR sequences were rare. Earlier analysis looked at TCR beta V segments, and most were productive about 90% or about 30% of the time. According to the study, some 160 TCR beta chains were cytomegalovirus-associated.

V lost 2 bases and J 3 bases, leaving 10 bases between the germline ends. This CDR3 contains 14 residues. Per germline, CDR1 SGHTA and CDR2 FQGTGA. Turning to this clone: Its antigen is unknown.

The PCR had 60 Vbeta and 13 Jbeta primers. The method was immunoSEQ multiplex PCR; TCRdb's version includes in-frame clones alone and lacks a portion of them. The sample includes 100,000 or so clones, around 64% of them seen just once. The chain links TRBV7-3 to TRBJ2-5; D unclear. The sample comprised PBMCs. The TCR comes from a young man in good health and CMV-seronegative. The CDR3 loop is CASSLAGTEETQYF. In DNA, the CDR3 is TGTGCCAGCAGCTTAGCCGGAACAGAAGAGACCCAGTACTTC.